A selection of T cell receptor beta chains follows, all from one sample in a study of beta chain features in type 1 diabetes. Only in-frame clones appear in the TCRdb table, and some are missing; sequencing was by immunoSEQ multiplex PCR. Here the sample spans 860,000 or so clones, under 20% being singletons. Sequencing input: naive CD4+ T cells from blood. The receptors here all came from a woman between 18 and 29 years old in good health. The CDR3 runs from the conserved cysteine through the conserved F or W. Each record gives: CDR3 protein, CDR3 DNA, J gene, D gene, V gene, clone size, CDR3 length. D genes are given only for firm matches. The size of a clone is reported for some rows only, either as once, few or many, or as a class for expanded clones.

CASSQVLGDTQYF,TGCGCCAGCAGCCAAGTCTTGGGAGATACGCAGTATTTT,TRBJ2-3,NA,TRBV7-2,few,13
CASSPRLPQWEQFF,TGTGCCAGCAGTCCCCGACTACCCCAATGGGAGCAGTTCTTC,TRBJ2-1,NA,TRBV27,NA,14
CASSPHRTGSLNTEAFF,TGTGCCAGCTCACCACATCGGACAGGGAGCTTGAACACTGAAGCTTTCTTT,TRBJ1-1,TRBD1,TRBV18,few,17
CASSSQGYEQYF,TGCGCCAGCAGCTCGCAGGGCTACGAGCAGTACTTC,TRBJ2-7,NA,TRBV5-1,NA,12
CASSLFGVQISPEAFF,TGTGCCAGCAGCTTGTTTGGGGTCCAAATCAGCCCTGAAGCTTTCTTT,TRBJ1-1,NA,TRBV13,NA,16
CASSFLHSYNEQFF,TGTGCCAGCAGTTTCTTGCACTCCTACAATGAGCAGTTCTTC,TRBJ2-1,NA,TRBV7-3,NA,14
CASRNTVEACSYNEQFF,TGTGCCAGCAGAAATACTGTGGAGGCCTGCTCCTACAATGAGCAGTTCTTC,TRBJ2-1,NA,TRBV21-1,NA,17
CASRAAEGGANVLTF,TGTGCCAGTCGGGCAGCAGAGGGGGGGGCCAACGTCCTGACTTTC,TRBJ2-6,NA,TRBV28,NA,15
CASTVAVGRTRGNEQFF,TGCGCCAGCACTGTGGCCGTTGGGAGGACCCGAGGCAATGAGCAGTTCTTC,TRBJ2-1,NA,TRBV4-3,NA,17
CASSQEGTRGTDTQYF,TGCGCCAGCAGCCAAGAGGGGACTAGAGGCACAGATACGCAGTATTTT,TRBJ2-3,TRBD2,TRBV4-3,NA,16
CASSTPYEQYF,TGTGCCAGCAGCACCCCCTACGAGCAGTACTTC,TRBJ2-7,NA,TRBV21-1,few,11
CATSRDPGTSGRLETQYF,TGTGCCACCAGCAGAGATCCGGGGACTAGCGGGAGGTTAGAGACCCAGTACTTC,TRBJ2-5,TRBD2,TRBV15,NA,18
CASSLRRVEDTQYF,TGTGCCAGCAGCCTCAGACGGGTGGAGGATACGCAGTATTTT,TRBJ2-3,NA,TRBV7-9,many,14
CASSQDPTDADTQYF,TGCGCCAGCAGCCAAGATCCGACAGACGCAGATACGCAGTATTTT,TRBJ2-3,NA,TRBV4-3,once,15
CASNGVSSSGNTIYF,TGTGCCAGTAATGGAGTATCAAGCTCTGGAAACACCATATATTTT,TRBJ1-3,NA,TRBV19,NA,15
CATSRDRLIKQGTYEQYF,TGTGCCACCAGCAGAGATCGGCTAATCAAACAGGGAACCTACGAGCAGTACTTC,TRBJ2-7,NA,TRBV15,NA,18
CASSQHQRGDTQYF,TGTGCCAGCAGCCAGCACCAACGGGGAGATACGCAGTATTTT,TRBJ2-3,NA,TRBV4-2,NA,14
CASSPRDRQRQTQYF,TGTGCCAGCAGCCCGAGGGACAGGCAGAGGCAGACCCAGTACTTC,TRBJ2-5,TRBD1,TRBV5-6,NA,15
CASSYAPIYGYTF,TGTGCCAGCAGTTATGCCCCTATCTATGGCTACACCTTC,TRBJ1-2,NA,TRBV28,few,13
CASSLAGTGRNTIYF,TGTGCCAGCAGTTTAGCCGGGACAGGAAGAAACACCATATATTTT,TRBJ1-3,TRBD1,TRBV28,NA,15
CSASRQGVDF,TGCAGTGCTAGTCGACAGGGTGTTGACTTC,TRBJ2-5,TRBD1,TRBV20-1,few,10
CASSVATALFNEQFF,TGTGCCAGCAGCGTAGCGACAGCTCTCTTTAATGAGCAGTTCTTC,TRBJ2-1,NA,TRBV9,NA,15
CASSLDPGDEQYF,TGTGCCAGCAGCTTAGATCCAGGCGACGAGCAGTACTTC,TRBJ2-7,NA,TRBV7-9,few,13
CASRTGVKETQYF,TGTGCCAGCAGGACAGGGGTTAAGGAGACCCAGTACTTC,TRBJ2-5,TRBD1,TRBV28,NA,13
CASSLSGVGGRVGKETQYF,TGTGCCAGCAGTTTATCCGGGGTCGGCGGGAGGGTAGGGAAAGAGACCCAGTACTTC,TRBJ2-5,TRBD2,TRBV27,few,19
CASSLSLSSGSHEQYF,TGTGCCAGCAGCTTAAGCCTTTCCAGCGGGAGTCACGAGCAGTACTTC,TRBJ2-7,TRBD2,TRBV7-2,few,16
CASSLGTSGTETQYF,TGTGCCAGCAGCCTAGGGACTAGCGGGACCGAGACCCAGTACTTC,TRBJ2-5,TRBD2,TRBV4-2,NA,15
CASSMAGFQGDFGYTF,TGTGCCAGTAGTATGGCCGGATTCCAGGGGGACTTTGGCTACACCTTC,TRBJ1-2,TRBD1,TRBV19,NA,16
CASRDSGGNNQPQHF,TGTGCCAGCAGGGACTCGGGGGGGAACAATCAGCCCCAGCATTTT,TRBJ1-5,NA,TRBV2,few,15
CATGGSGTDTQYF,TGTGCCACCGGGGGTAGCGGGACAGATACGCAGTATTTT,TRBJ2-3,TRBD2,TRBV4-2,NA,13
CASSGGGQETQYF,TGTGCCAGCAGTGGAGGGGGCCAAGAGACCCAGTACTTC,TRBJ2-5,NA,TRBV9,NA,13
CASSRGRNANYGYTF,TGTGCCAGCAGCCGTGGACGGAATGCTAACTATGGCTACACCTTC,TRBJ1-2,NA,TRBV7-2,few,15
CASSFFQATQYF,TGTGCCAGCAGCTTCTTCCAGGCTACGCAGTATTTT,TRBJ2-3,NA,TRBV7-2,few,12